Detailed here is one T cell receptor beta chain. No antigen is known for it. Other nucleotide sequences from this sample produce the same CDR3. Measured with immunoSEQ multiplex PCR; TCRdb has only the in-frame clones, and not every one. The table lists about 15,000 clones, about 90% of them singletons. This sample is part of a study of graft-versus-host responses after intestinal transplantation. Study details: Recipients had multivisceral, liver-intestinal, or isolated intestinal transplants. Following induction with anti-thymocyte globulin, all recipients were given tacrolimus and steroids for three to four years.

Study conclusions and caveats: Some GvH clones appeared in ileal mucosa or blood before recipient bone marrow.

This sequence was found in a human patient who received an intestinal transplant, so some T cells may come from the graft donor. The sample was bone marrow, taken about 120 days after intestinal transplantation.

The DNA for the CDR3 is TGTGCCAGCAGTGAGGGGGACACCGGGGAGCTGTTTTTT. Residues: CASSEGDTGELFF. V and J are TRBV6-4 and TRBJ2-2; D possibly uses TRBD1 or TRBD2 (5 bases each). V lost 3 bases to trimming and J lost 3 bases, with 5 bases between them. Per the germline V gene, CDR1 is MRHNA and CDR2 is SNTAGT. There are 13 residues in the CDR3.